These 9 T cell receptor beta chains originate from one sample sequenced in a study of Tregs in tolerant kidney transplant recipients (dated by TCRdb to about 2019). Receptor libraries were prepared by the immunoSEQ multiplex PCR assay. TCRdb provides this immuneACCESS table in a form limited to in-frame rearrangements. Some clones are lacking; in checked studies, under half of them reflect an unresolved V gene, and why the rest are absent is not known. The sample includes over 60,000 clones, with less than 90% observed a single time. Together, the top ten hold roughly 4% of the sample. The sequencing sample was made of CD4+ T cells from blood. The receptors were sampled from a human donor in good health.

The V call is TRBV6-6, the J call TRBJ2-4, with 7 bases lining up with TRBD1. V was clipped by 8 bases and J by 6 bases; unmatched bases: 1. Per germline, CDR1 MNHNY and CDR2 SVGAGI (reference sequence). CDR3 length: 11 residues. The CDR3 loop is CASGTANIQYF. The CDR3 region has the DNA TGTGCCAGCGGGACAGCAAACATTCAGTACTTC.

This clone was detected a few times. V gene TRBV10-3 combines with J gene TRBJ1-3; 8 bases are shared with TRBD1. The CDR3 sequence is 16 residues long. Per the germline V gene, CDR1 is ENHRY and CDR2 is SYGVKD. The junction had 5 bases not matched to a gene; V was cut back by 2 bases and J by 2 bases. CDR3 protein: CAISEGQGRTGNTIYF. The CDR3, as DNA: TGTGCCATCAGTGAGGGACAGGGCCGGACTGGAAACACCATATATTTT.

The rearrangement uses TRBV18 and TRBJ2-5, with no clear D. The CDR3 sequence is 14 residues long. V shed 0 bases and J shed 1 base, with 6 bases lying between them. Germline loops: CDR1 KGHSH, CDR2 LQKENI. The CDR3 spells CASSPPEPQETQYF. The DNA of the CDR3 is TGTGCCAGCTCACCACCGGAGCCCCAAGAGACCCAGTACTTC.

This chain uses TRBV6-1 with TRBJ1-1; unclear D gene. CDR1 MNHNS and CDR2 SASEGT come from the germline V gene. With 3 bases removed from V and 11 bases from J, the gap between germline ends came to 7 bases. The CDR3 is 10 residues long. CDR3 residues: CASSEAAAFF. CDR3 nucleotides: TGTGCCAGCAGTGAGGCTGCGGCTTTCTTT.

The V call is TRBV6-5, the J call TRBJ2-6; D gene uncertain. The CDR3 loop spans 14 amino acids. CDR1 is MNHEY and CDR2 is SVGAGI in the germline V gene. V lost 4 bases, J lost 2 bases, and 6 bases lay in between. The CDR3 DNA reads as TGTGCCAGCAGTTCACAGACTGGGGCCAACGTCCTGACTTTC. This gives the protein CASSSQTGANVLTF.

V usage is TRBV14 and J usage is TRBJ1-2; D is possibly TRBD1 (5 bases). Trimming stripped 5 bases from V and 3 bases from J, with 19 bases between. The CDR3 length is 16 residues. Germline V lookup: CDR1 SGHDN, CDR2 FVKESK. CDR3 residues: CASSSRLRQPDYGYTF. The DNA of the CDR3 is TGTGCCAGCAGCTCTCGCCTACGACAGCCCGACTATGGCTACACCTTC.

The rearrangement links TRBV25-1 to TRBJ2-3; D perhaps matches TRBD1 (6 bases). Between the trimmed V and J ends, which lost 1 base and 6 bases, there was a span of 11 bases. The germline V gene has CDR1 MGHDK and CDR2 SYGVNS. There are 14 residues in the CDR3. The CDR3 nucleotides read TGTGCCAGCAGTGAATTGATGGGGGCTGATACGCAGTATTTT. Protein product: CASSELMGADTQYF.

The DNA of the CDR3 is TGCGCCAGCAGCGGCGGGACAGGGAAAAGGGATACGCAGTATTTT. This encodes CASSGGTGKRDTQYF. This chain connects TRBV5-1 to TRBJ2-3, with 9 nucleotides matching TRBD1. This CDR3 spans 15 amino acids. The V and J ends lost 4 bases and 6 bases, in that order; junction bases with no gene match: 9. Germline V CDR1 and CDR2: SGHRS, YFSETQ.

CDR3 amino acids: CASSVQAGGNTEAFF. CDR3 DNA: TGTGCCAGCAGCGTCCAGGCGGGGGGAAACACTGAAGCTTTCTTT. This rearrangement joins TRBV11-2 to TRBJ1-1, with D tentatively TRBD1 (5 bases). The V end lost 5 bases, the J end lost 2 bases, and 15 bases lay between the germline ends. The CDR3 covers 15 residues. CDR1 and CDR2 (germline): SGHAT, FQNNGV.